Listed below are T cell receptor beta chains from one sample, sequenced in a study of blood T cell repertoires in COVID-19. TCRdb's copy holds only in-frame clones and misses some; the assay was immunoSEQ multiplex PCR. The sample lists 90,000 to 150,000 clones, about 80% occurring once. Material for sequencing was peripheral blood. The receptor source for this set is a woman older than 75 with acute or convalescent COVID-19. The CDR3 runs from the conserved cysteine through the conserved F or W. Fields, in order: V gene, J gene, D gene, clone size, CDR3 protein, CDR3 DNA. A D gene is named only where the DNA matches it firmly. Size is stated for part of the rows, as once, few or many counts, or as a class when the clone is expanded.

>TRBV7-9|TRBJ1-5|.|.
CASSLLQGGAQHF
TGTGCCAGCAGCTTACTGCAGGGAGGGGCCCAGCATTTT
>TRBV28|TRBJ2-1|.|.
CASSATSLPTYNEQFF
TGTGCCAGCAGTGCTACCTCACTACCTACCTACAATGAGCAGTTCTTC
>TRBV28|TRBJ1-1|.|.
CASSNSGALNTEAFF
TGTGCCAGCAGTAACTCAGGGGCGCTGAACACTGAAGCTTTCTTT
>TRBV2|TRBJ2-6|TRBD2|.
CASSETGLAGAPSGANVLTF
TGTGCCAGCAGTGAAACCGGACTAGCGGGAGCCCCCTCTGGGGCCAACGTCCTGACTTTC
>TRBV10-3|TRBJ1-2|.|.
CAISDGRGGYGYTF
TGTGCCATCAGTGACGGAAGGGGCGGCTATGGCTACACCTTC
>TRBV25-1|TRBJ1-2|.|.
CASSELQDYGYTF
TGTGCCAGCAGTGAATTGCAGGACTATGGCTACACCTTC
>TRBV18|TRBJ2-1|TRBD1|.
CASSHSDRGNEQFF
TGTGCCAGCTCACACTCGGACAGGGGGAATGAGCAGTTCTTC
>TRBV6-5|TRBJ1-3|.|.
CASSWTAGNTIYF
TGTGCCAGCAGCTGGACAGCTGGAAACACCATATATTTT
>TRBV12-3/TRBV12-4|TRBJ1-5|.|.
CASSPQGGQPQHF
TGTGCCAGCAGCCCACAGGGCGGCCAGCCCCAGCATTTT
>TRBV3-1/TRBV3-2|TRBJ2-7|.|.
CASSQAASQQYF
TGTGCCAGCAGCCAAGCTGCGTCGCAGCAGTACTTC
>TRBV3-1/TRBV3-2|TRBJ1-2|.|.
CASSQEGSGYTF
TGTGCCAGCAGCCAAGAGGGCTCTGGCTACACCTTC
>TRBV30|TRBJ2-3|TRBD1|.
CAWKGWTGHTDTQYF
TGTGCCTGGAAAGGCTGGACAGGTCACACAGATACGCAGTATTTT
>TRBV15|TRBJ2-1|.|.
CATSRGQPRLDNEQFF
TGTGCCACCAGCAGAGGCCAACCCCGACTAGATAATGAGCAGTTCTTC
>TRBV7-2|TRBJ2-5|.|few
CASSLVSQGETQYF
TGTGCCAGCAGCTTAGTATCACAGGGCGAGACCCAGTACTTC
>TRBV10-2|TRBJ1-6|TRBD1|.
CATGTGWNSPLHF
TGCGCCACCGGGACAGGGTGGAATTCACCCCTCCACTTT
>TRBV28|TRBJ1-4|TRBD1|.
CASHQRGQGTEKLFF
TGTGCCAGTCACCAAAGGGGACAGGGAACTGAAAAACTGTTTTTT
>TRBV5-1|TRBJ1-1|.|.
CASGEGLNTEAFF
TGCGCCAGCGGCGAGGGTTTAAACACTGAAGCTTTCTTT
>TRBV3-1/TRBV3-2|TRBJ2-1|.|.
CASSPPSRDNEQFF
TGTGCCAGCAGCCCACCCTCCCGGGACAATGAGCAGTTCTTC